These 25 T cell receptor beta chains share one sample of origin, sequenced in a study of T cells in Graves' hyperthyroidism and ophthalmopathy. Amplification yielded TCR beta CDR3 regions, with RNA transcripts as the source. Using the HTBI primer set, a first-round RT-PCR was run on the TCR CDR3. TCRdb reanalysed the multiplex PCR reads using MiXCR and keeps one entry per CDR3 protein. Of some 180,000 distinct CDR3 sequences detected, over 15% appear once; the ten largest clones hold around 27%. The specimen was blood. These receptors were collected from a woman between 50 and 59 years old with Graves' hyperthyroidism.

This clonotype has at least ten counts. The rearrangement joins TRBV6-5 to TRBJ1-2; 10 bases are a match to TRBD1. Germline CDR1 MNHEY, CDR2 SVGAGI. This CDR3 is 15 amino acids long. The V and J ends lost 2 bases and 8 bases, in that order; junction bases with no gene match: 8. CDR3 bases: TGTGCCAGCAGTTACCGGGACAGGGGAAATGGCGGCTACACCTTC. As protein: CASSYRDRGNGGYTF.

This clonotype was counted many times. The chain carries TRBV27 and TRBJ2-5; 9 positions agree with TRBD1. The CDR3 is 15 residues long. Germline CDR1 is MNHEY and CDR2 is SMNVEV (reference sequence). J gave up 5 bases and V 5 bases, and 9 bases lay outside the gene matches. CDR3 region: CASSPLGTGTETQYF. For the CDR3, the DNA is TGTGCCAGCAGTCCCCTCGGGACAGGGACGGAGACCCAGTACTTC.

V gene TRBV6-1 combines with J gene TRBJ2-5, with D uncertain. V was cut by 2 bases and J by 5 bases, with 9 bases left in between. CDR1 is MNHNS, CDR2 SASEGT, per germline. The CDR3 consists of 13 residues. CDR3 in amino acids: CASSEFRVETQYF. The CDR3 DNA reads as TGTGCCAGCAGTGAATTTAGGGTGGAGACCCAGTACTTC.

As DNA, the CDR3 is TGTGCCAGCAGTTTATCTTCAGTAACCTACGAGCAGTACTTC. It codes for CASSLSSVTYEQYF. This rearrangement joins TRBV27 to TRBJ2-7, with D uncertain. The CDR3 is 14 residues long. Germline V CDR1 and CDR2: MNHEY, SMNVEV (reference sequence). Trimming stripped 0 bases from V and 2 bases from J, with 8 bases between.

This clonotype was counted many times. The chain joins TRBV28 to TRBJ2-3; D gene unclear. Trimming pared 6 bases from V and 1 base from J, leaving 23 bases between. Germline CDR1 MDHEN, CDR2 SYDVKM. The CDR3 contains 18 residues. The CDR3 nucleotides read TGTGCCAGCAGCCTACTCAACGGTCACGTTTTCGGCACAGATACGCAGTATTTT. Amino acid sequence: CASSLLNGHVFGTDTQYF.

This chain joins TRBV3-1 and TRBJ2-7, with no clear D. The CDR3 spans 12 residues. Per germline, CDR1 LGHDT and CDR2 YNNKEL (reference sequence). The germline V and J ends were trimmed by 5 bases and 5 bases, with 10 bases remaining between them. The CDR3 is CASSLDLDEQYF. CDR3 in DNA: TGTGCCAGCAGCTTAGACCTGGACGAGCAGTACTTC.

This clonotype occurred a few times. J is TRBJ2-3 and V is TRBV3-1; 8 bases are shared with TRBD1. This CDR3 has 12 amino acids. Germline-derived CDR1 and CDR2 are LGHDT and YNNKEL (reference sequence). V was pared by 4 bases and J by 14 bases, with 8 bases of the junction left unmatched. The CDR3 here is CASSPGQGPGYF. CDR3 in DNA: TGTGCCAGCAGCCCTGGACAGGGACCAGGGTATTTT.

This clonotype was seen many times. The rearrangement uses TRBV18 and TRBJ2-3; D uncertain. Trimming pared 0 bases from V and 4 bases from J, leaving 8 bases between. Per the germline V gene, CDR1 is KGHSH and CDR2 is LQKENI. The CDR3 sequence is 14 residues long. Here the CDR3 reads CASSPPAGADTQYF. CDR3 in DNA: TGTGCCAGCTCACCACCTGCAGGTGCAGATACGCAGTATTTT.

The chain recombines TRBV20-1 with TRBJ2-2, with TRBD1 matching over 11 bases. The junction had 10 bases not matched to a gene; V was cut back by 0 bases and J by 7 bases. CDR1 and CDR2 (germline): DFQATT, SNEGSKA (reference sequence). This CDR3 comprises 17 residues. The CDR3 protein is CSARDQGTGGGFGELFF. Here the CDR3 DNA reads TGCAGTGCTAGAGATCAGGGGACAGGGGGTGGGTTCGGGGAGCTGTTTTTT.

Written as DNA, the CDR3 is TGTGCCAGCAGGGGGGGGGGGGGCAGAGTTAACTATGGCTACACCTTC. Translation: CASRGGGGRVNYGYTF. This sequence joins TRBV6-1 and TRBJ1-2; TRBD1 might be the D (6 bases). Trimming took 6 bases from V and 1 from J, leaving 18 bases between them. This CDR3 is built from 16 residues. Germline loops: CDR1 MNHNS, CDR2 SASEGT.

This clonotype was counted many times. J is TRBJ2-7 and V is TRBV6-1, with 14 nucleotides matching TRBD2. V lost 7 bases to trimming and J lost 3 bases; unmatched junction nucleotides: 8. Looked up from germline, CDR1 is MNHNS and CDR2 is SASEGT. This CDR3 contains 16 residues. CDR3 residues: CASIEGLAGEGYEQYF. CDR3 in DNA: TGTGCCAGCATTGAGGGACTAGCGGGGGAAGGCTACGAGCAGTACTTC.

This clonotype appeared many times. This chain connects TRBV24-1 to TRBJ2-5, with D maybe TRBD1 (6 bases). V was clipped by 4 bases and J by 4 bases, with 15 bases between them. This CDR3 has 15 residues. Germline CDR1 reads KGHDR; CDR2 reads SFDVKD. In nucleotides, the CDR3 is TGTGCCACCAGTGAACCCCGGGACAACCCAGAGACCCAGTACTTC. Translating it yields CATSEPRDNPETQYF.

The chain links TRBV25-1 to TRBJ2-5, with a tentative D call TRBD2 (6 bases). Trimming took off 3 bases at V and 7 bases at J, with 12 bases between the two ends. Germline loops: CDR1 MGHDK, CDR2 SYGVNS. This CDR3 region has 13 residues. The CDR3 is CASSEPMGGTQYF. In DNA form, the CDR3 reads TGTGCCAGCAGTGAGCCGATGGGAGGGACCCAGTACTTC.

The V call is TRBV2, the J call TRBJ1-4; no firm D call. There are 13 residues in the CDR3. Germline V lookup: CDR1 SNHLY, CDR2 FYNNEI. V lost 5 bases, J lost 2 bases, and 6 bases lay in between. The CDR3 reads CASSWATNEKLFF. Written as DNA, the CDR3 is TGTGCCAGCAGTTGGGCGACTAATGAAAAACTGTTTTTT.

Written as DNA, the CDR3 is TGTGCCAGCAGCTTAGCTCACAGGGGGGGCACAGATACGCAGTATTTT. Its protein product is CASSLAHRGGTDTQYF. The V gene is TRBV7-8, the J gene TRBJ2-3, with TRBD1 matching 8 bases. This CDR3 contains 16 residues. The V and J ends lost 0 bases and 1 base, in that order; junction bases with no gene match: 3. Germline loops: CDR1 SGHVS, CDR2 FQNEAQ.

This clonotype has a count of ten or more. V usage is TRBV29-1 and J usage is TRBJ1-1; no firm D call. Germline CDR1 SQVTM, CDR2 ANQGSEA. This CDR3 has 10 amino acids. Trimming shortened V by 2 bases and J by 8 bases, and 6 bases separated the two germline ends. The CDR3 is CSVELGEAFF. As DNA, the CDR3 is TGCAGCGTTGAATTGGGGGAAGCTTTCTTT.

This clonotype occurred many times. CDR3 loop: CASSRLGGGELFF. The CDR3 nucleotides read TGTGCCAGCAGCCGGCTAGGGGGCGGGGAGCTGTTTTTT. The chain combines TRBV11-2 with TRBJ2-2; D may be TRBD1 (6 bases). V was cut by 5 bases and J by 7 bases, with 11 bases left in between. Per the germline V gene, CDR1 is SGHAT and CDR2 is FQNNGV. The CDR3 sequence is 13 residues long.

This clonotype has at least ten counts. CDR3 sequence (DNA): TGTGCCAGCAGATCGACAGGGGAGGCTGAGACCCAGTACTTC. This codes for CASRSTGEAETQYF. The chain is built from TRBV14 and TRBJ2-5, with TRBD1 matching 8 bases. Germline V gene data show CDR1 as SGHDN and CDR2 as FVKESK. V shed 6 bases, J shed 5 bases, and the junction held 8 bases outside the gene matches. The CDR3 is 14 amino acids.

This clonotype was seen ten or more times. The chain joins TRBV6-1 to TRBJ1-1; 12 bases line up with TRBD1. J lost 5 bases, V lost 5 bases, and 18 bases had no gene match. The CDR3 is 19 amino acids. The germline V gene has CDR1 MNHNS and CDR2 SASEGT. The CDR3 region has the DNA TGTGCCAGCAGTCGGACCTCTTTGGGACAGGGGGCGCGGAAAACTGAAGCTTTCTTT. It codes for CASSRTSLGQGARKTEAFF.

In its sample, this clonotype was seen many times. The chain combines TRBV18 with TRBJ2-3, with D perhaps assigned TRBD1 or TRBD2 (5 bases each). V was cut by 0 bases and J by 0 bases, with 7 bases left in between. Germline V lookup: CDR1 KGHSH, CDR2 LQKENI. The CDR3 sequence is 15 residues long. CDR3 protein: CASSPPGASTDTQYF. The CDR3 DNA is TGTGCCAGCTCACCACCCGGGGCCAGCACAGATACGCAGTATTTT.

This clonotype came up many times. V is TRBV5-6 and J is TRBJ2-7; the D is unclear. The CDR3 length is 14 residues. Germline CDR1 and CDR2: SGHDT and YYEEEE. With 2 bases removed from V and 2 bases from J, the gap between germline ends came to 11 bases. The CDR3 DNA sequence: TGTGCCAGCAGCTTACCGGACCAAACCTACGAGCAGTACTTC. Encoded protein: CASSLPDQTYEQYF.

This clonotype appeared many times. V is TRBV6-2 or TRBV6-3 and J is TRBJ1-2; D is unresolved. The V gene lost 4 bases and the J gene lost 7 bases, with 13 bases spanning the gap. The CDR3 extends over 13 amino acids. Looked up from germline, CDR1 is MNHEY and CDR2 is SVGEGT. This chain's CDR3 is CASSLSLDGGYTF. Here the CDR3 DNA reads TGTGCCAGCAGTTTGTCTCTGGACGGTGGCTACACCTTC.

This clonotype was recorded many times. The V gene is TRBV7-2, the J gene TRBJ2-2; 12 bases match TRBD2. The CDR3 spans 15 residues. The germline V gene has CDR1 SGHTA and CDR2 FQGNSA. The V segment lost 2 bases and the J segment 5 bases; nucleotides outside the gene matches: 0. CDR3 in amino acids: CASSLLAGGTGELFF. The DNA of the CDR3 is TGTGCCAGCAGCTTACTAGCGGGGGGGACCGGGGAGCTGTTTTTT.

There are many counts of this clonotype. V and J are TRBV7-2 and TRBJ1-2, with TRBD1 matching 10 bases. The CDR3 runs 14 residues. CDR1 and CDR2 (germline): SGHTA, FQGNSA. J was trimmed by 7 bases and V by 5 bases; bases with no gene match: 7. The CDR3 DNA follows: TGTGCCAGCAGCCGCTCGGACAGGGGGTTTGGCTACACCTTC. Residues: CASSRSDRGFGYTF.

This clonotype has at least ten counts. V and J are TRBV7-2 and TRBJ2-1; D is uncertain. Trimming cost V 1 base and J 12 bases, with 7 bases left between them. Germline V lookup: CDR1 SGHTA, CDR2 FQGNSA. This CDR3 region has 11 residues. The CDR3 bases are TGTGCCAGCAGCTTAGACGGTGGGCAGTTCTTC. Translating it yields CASSLDGGQFF.